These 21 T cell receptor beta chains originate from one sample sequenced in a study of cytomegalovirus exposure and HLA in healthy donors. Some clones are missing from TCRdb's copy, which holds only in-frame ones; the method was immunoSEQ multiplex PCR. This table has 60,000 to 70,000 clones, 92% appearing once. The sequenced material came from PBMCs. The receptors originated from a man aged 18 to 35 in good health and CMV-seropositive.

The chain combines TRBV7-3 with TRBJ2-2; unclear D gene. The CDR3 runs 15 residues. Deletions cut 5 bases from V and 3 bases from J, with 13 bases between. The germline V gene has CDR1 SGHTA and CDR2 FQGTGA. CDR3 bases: TGTGCCAGCAGCCCCTGGCCAGACTACACCGGGGAGCTGTTTTTT. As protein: CASSPWPDYTGELFF.

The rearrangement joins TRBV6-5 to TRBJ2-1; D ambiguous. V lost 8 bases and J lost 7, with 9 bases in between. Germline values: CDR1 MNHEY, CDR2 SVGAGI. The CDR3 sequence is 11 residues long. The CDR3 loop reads CASGSGNEQFF. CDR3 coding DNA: TGTGCCAGCGGCTCGGGTAATGAGCAGTTCTTC.

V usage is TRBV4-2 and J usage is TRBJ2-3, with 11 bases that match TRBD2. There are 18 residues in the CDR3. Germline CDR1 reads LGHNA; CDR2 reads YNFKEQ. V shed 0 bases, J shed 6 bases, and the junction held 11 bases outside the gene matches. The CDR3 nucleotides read TGTGCCAGCAGCCAAGAACGAGTTAGCGGGAGGGCGAGGGATACGCAGTATTTT. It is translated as CASSQERVSGRARDTQYF.

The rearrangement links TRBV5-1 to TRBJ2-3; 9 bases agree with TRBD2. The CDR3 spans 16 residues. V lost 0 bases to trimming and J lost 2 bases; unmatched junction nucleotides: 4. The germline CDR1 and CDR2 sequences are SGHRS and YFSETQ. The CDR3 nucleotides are TGCGCCAGCAGCTTGGGACTAGCGGATATCACAGATACGCAGTATTTT. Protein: CASSLGLADITDTQYF.

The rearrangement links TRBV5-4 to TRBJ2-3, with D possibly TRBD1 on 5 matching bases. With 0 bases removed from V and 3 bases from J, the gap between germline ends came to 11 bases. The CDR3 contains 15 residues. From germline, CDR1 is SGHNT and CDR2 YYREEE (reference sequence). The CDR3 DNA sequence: TGTGCCAGCAGCTTGGGTGGGGCCACTACAGATACGCAGTATTTT. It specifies CASSLGGATTDTQYF.

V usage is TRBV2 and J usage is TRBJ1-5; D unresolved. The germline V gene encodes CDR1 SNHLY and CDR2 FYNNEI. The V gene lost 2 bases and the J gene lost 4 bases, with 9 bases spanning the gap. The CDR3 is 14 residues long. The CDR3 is CASSEQVSNQPQHF. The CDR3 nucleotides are TGTGCCAGCAGTGAACAGGTGTCAAATCAGCCCCAGCATTTT.

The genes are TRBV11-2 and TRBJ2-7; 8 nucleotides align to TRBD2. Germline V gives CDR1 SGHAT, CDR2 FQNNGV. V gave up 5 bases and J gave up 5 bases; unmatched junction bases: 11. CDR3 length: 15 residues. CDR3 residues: CASSPTLAGGNEQYF. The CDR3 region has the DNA TGTGCCAGCAGCCCGACCCTAGCGGGCGGGAACGAGCAGTACTTC.

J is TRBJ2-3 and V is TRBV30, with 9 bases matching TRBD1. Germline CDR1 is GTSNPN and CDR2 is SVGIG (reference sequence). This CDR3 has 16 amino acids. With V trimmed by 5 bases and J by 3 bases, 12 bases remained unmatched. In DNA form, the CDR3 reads TGTGCCTGGGGTGGGGAGGACAGGGGTAAGACAGATACGCAGTATTTT. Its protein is CAWGGEDRGKTDTQYF.

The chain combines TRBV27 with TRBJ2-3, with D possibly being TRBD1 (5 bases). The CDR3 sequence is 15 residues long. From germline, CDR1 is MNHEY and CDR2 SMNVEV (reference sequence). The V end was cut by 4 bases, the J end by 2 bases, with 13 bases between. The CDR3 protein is CASSWTPFSTDTQYF. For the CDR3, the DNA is TGTGCCAGCAGTTGGACACCCTTTTCCACAGATACGCAGTATTTT.

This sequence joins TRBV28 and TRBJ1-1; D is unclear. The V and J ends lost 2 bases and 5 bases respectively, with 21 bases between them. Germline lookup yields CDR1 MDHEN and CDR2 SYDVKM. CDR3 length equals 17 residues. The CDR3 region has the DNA TGTGCCAGCAGTTTAGTTGGGGTCGGCAGAGCGGGGACTGAAGCTTTCTTT. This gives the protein CASSLVGVGRAGTEAFF.

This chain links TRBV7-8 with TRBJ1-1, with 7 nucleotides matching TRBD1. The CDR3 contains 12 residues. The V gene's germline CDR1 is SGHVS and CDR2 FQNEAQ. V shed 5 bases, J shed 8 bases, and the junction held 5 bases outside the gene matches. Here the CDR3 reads CASSPGQAEAFF. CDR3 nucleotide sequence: TGTGCCAGCAGCCCAGGACAGGCGGAAGCTTTCTTT. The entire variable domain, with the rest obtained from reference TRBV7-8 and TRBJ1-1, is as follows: GAGVSQSPRYKVAKRGQDVALRCDPISGHVSLFWYQQALGQGPEFLTYFQNEAQLDKSGLPSDRFFAERPEGSVSTLKIQRTQQEDSAVYLCASSPGQAEAFFGQGTRLTVV.

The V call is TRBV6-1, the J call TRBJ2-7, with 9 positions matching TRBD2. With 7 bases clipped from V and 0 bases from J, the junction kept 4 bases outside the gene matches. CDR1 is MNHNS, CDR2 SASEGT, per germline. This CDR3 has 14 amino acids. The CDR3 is CASKASGDSYEQYF. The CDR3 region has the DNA TGTGCCAGCAAGGCTAGCGGGGACTCCTACGAGCAGTACTTC.

The CDR3 DNA sequence: TGTGCCAGCAGCGGAAGTGACGGGAGCTCGGATGAGCAGTTCTTC. This sequence encodes CASSGSDGSSDEQFF. The chain has TRBV4-2 and TRBJ2-1; a weak D match, TRBD2 (6 bases). The V gene lost 5 bases and the J gene lost 8 bases, with 19 bases spanning the gap. CDR3 length equals 15 residues. Per germline, CDR1 LGHNA and CDR2 YNFKEQ.

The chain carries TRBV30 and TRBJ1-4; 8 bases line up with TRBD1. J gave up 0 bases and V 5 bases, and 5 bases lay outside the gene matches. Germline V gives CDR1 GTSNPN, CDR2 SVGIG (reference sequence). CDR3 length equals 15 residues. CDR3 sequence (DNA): TGTGCCTGGCAGGGACAGGTCGCAACTAATGAAAAACTGTTTTTT. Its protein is CAWQGQVATNEKLFF.

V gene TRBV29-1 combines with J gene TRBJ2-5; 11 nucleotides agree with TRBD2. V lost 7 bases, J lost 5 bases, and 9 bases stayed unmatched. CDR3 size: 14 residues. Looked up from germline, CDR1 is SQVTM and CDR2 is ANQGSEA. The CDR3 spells CSAATSGVGETQYF. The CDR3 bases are TGCAGCGCAGCGACTAGCGGGGTTGGGGAGACCCAGTACTTC.

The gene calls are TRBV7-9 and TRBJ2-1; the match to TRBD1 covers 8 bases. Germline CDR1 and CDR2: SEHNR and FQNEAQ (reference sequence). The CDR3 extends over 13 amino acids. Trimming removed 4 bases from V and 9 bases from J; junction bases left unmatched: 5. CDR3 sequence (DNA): TGTGCCAGCAGCTCAGGGACAGGTCCTGAGCAGTTCTTC. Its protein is CASSSGTGPEQFF.

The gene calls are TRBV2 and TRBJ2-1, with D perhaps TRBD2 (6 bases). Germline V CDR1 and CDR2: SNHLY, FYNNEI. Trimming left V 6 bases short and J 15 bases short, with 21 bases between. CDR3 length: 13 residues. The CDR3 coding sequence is TGTGCCAGCAGGCGGGACGCCCGAAGCACCACGTTCTTC. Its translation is CASRRDARSTTFF.

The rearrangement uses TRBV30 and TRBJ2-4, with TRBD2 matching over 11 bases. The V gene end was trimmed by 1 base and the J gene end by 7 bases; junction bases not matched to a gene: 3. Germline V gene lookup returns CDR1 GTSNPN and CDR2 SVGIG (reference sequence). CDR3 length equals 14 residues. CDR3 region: CAWSGLAGKNIQYF. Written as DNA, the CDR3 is TGTGCCTGGAGTGGACTAGCGGGAAAGAACATTCAGTACTTC.

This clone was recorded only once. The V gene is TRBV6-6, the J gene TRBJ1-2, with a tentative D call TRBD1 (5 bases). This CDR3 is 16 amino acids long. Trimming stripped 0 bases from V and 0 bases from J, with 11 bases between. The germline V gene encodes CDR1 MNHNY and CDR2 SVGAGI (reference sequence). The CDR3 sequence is CASSYSWQGPNYGYTF. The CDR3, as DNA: TGTGCCAGCAGTTACTCATGGCAGGGTCCTAACTATGGCTACACCTTC.

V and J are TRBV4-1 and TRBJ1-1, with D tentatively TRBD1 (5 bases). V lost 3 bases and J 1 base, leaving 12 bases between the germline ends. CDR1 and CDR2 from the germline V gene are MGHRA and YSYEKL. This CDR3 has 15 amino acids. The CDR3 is CASSQGGHTNTEAFF. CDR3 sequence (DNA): TGCGCCAGCAGCCAGGGCGGACATACGAACACTGAAGCTTTCTTT.

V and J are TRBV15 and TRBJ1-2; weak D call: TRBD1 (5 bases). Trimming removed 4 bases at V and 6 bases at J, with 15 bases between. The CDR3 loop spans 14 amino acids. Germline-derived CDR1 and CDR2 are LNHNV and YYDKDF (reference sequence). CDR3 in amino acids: CATSIREVADGYTF. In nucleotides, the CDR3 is TGTGCCACCAGCATCAGGGAGGTTGCGGATGGCTACACCTTC.